These 2 T cell receptor beta chains share one sample of origin, sequenced in a study of cytomegalovirus exposure and HLA in healthy donors. PCR primers comprised 60 Vbeta and 13 Jbeta primers. The data were produced by immunoSEQ multiplex PCR, yet TCRdb's version contains in-frame clones alone and is incomplete. The repertoire holds over 75,000 clones, with around 74% as singletons. The sequenced material came from PBMCs. These receptor sequences come from a man between 35 and 55 years old in good health and CMV-seropositive.

The CDR3 reads CASTPSLTAEQYF. The CDR3 DNA is TGTGCCAGCACCCCCTCCCTGACAGCCGAGCAGTACTTC. The chain combines TRBV27 with TRBJ2-7, with D perhaps matching TRBD1 (5 bases). The germline V gene has CDR1 MNHEY and CDR2 SMNVEV (reference sequence). CDR3 length equals 13 residues. The V gene lost 7 bases and the J gene lost 6 bases, with 16 bases spanning the gap.

The chain recombines TRBV5-1 with TRBJ2-2; 8 nucleotides align to TRBD1. V shed 5 bases and J 2 bases; nucleotides not matched to a gene: 5. The CDR3 sequence is 15 residues long. The V gene's germline CDR1 is SGHRS and CDR2 YFSETQ. DNA of the CDR3: TGCGCCAGCAGTTTTGGACAGGGCAACACCGGGGAGCTGTTTTTT. It encodes CASSFGQGNTGELFF.